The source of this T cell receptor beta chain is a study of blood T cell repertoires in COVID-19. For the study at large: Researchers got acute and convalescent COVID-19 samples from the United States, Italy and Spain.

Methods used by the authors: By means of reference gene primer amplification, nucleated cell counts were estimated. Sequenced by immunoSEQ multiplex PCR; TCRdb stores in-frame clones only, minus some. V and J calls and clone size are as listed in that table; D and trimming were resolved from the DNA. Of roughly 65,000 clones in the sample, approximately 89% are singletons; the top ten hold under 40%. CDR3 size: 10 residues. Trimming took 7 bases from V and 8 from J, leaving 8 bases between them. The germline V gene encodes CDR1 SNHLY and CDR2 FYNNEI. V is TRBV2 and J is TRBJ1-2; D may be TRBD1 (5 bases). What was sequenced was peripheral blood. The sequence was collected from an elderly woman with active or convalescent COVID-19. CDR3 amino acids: CASNWGGYTF. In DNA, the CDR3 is TGTGCCAGCAACTGGGGCGGCTACACCTTC.